This entry lists 3 T cell receptor beta chains sequenced from one sample in a study of T cell changes during pregnancy in multiple sclerosis. Some clones are missing from TCRdb's copy, which holds only in-frame ones; the method was immunoSEQ multiplex PCR. Of roughly 40,000 clones in the sample, 80% to 95% were seen once. The specimen was CD4+ T cells from peripheral blood mononuclear cells, collected in the second trimester of pregnancy. Every receptor here comes from a female donor in good health, enrolled as a control in a pregnancy study.

The chain employs TRBV28 and TRBJ2-4; D is possibly TRBD1 (5 bases). Trimming took off 3 bases at V and 2 bases at J, with 8 bases between the two ends. Germline V lookup: CDR1 MDHEN, CDR2 SYDVKM. CDR3 size: 14 residues. The CDR3 spells CASSFRGTKNIQYF. DNA for the CDR3: TGTGCCAGCAGTTTTAGGGGAACCAAAAACATTCAGTACTTC.

This rearrangement joins TRBV5-8 to TRBJ2-3; a weak D match, TRBD1 (5 bases). V was pared by 9 bases and J by 5 bases, with 19 bases between. Germline V lookup: CDR1 SGHTS, CDR2 YDEGEE. CDR3 size: 14 residues. The CDR3 spells CANNRFEVGDTQYF. The DNA of the CDR3 is TGTGCCAACAACAGGTTTGAGGTAGGAGATACGCAGTATTTT.

The chain links TRBV5-4 to TRBJ2-5; TRBD2 matches 7 bases. V trimming: 2 bases; J trimming: 2 bases; junction bases outside the gene matches: 6. The CDR3 spans 15 residues. Germline V gene lookup returns CDR1 SGHNT and CDR2 YYREEE (reference sequence). Written as DNA, the CDR3 is TGTGCCAGCAGCTTCCCGGTCGGGGGGCAAGAGACCCAGTACTTC. As protein: CASSFPVGGQETQYF. Supplemented by reference TRBV5-4 and TRBJ2-5, the full variable domain reads ETGVTQSPTHLIKTRGQQVTLRCSSQSGHNTVSWYQQALGQGPQFIFQYYREEENGRGNFPPRFSGLQFPNYSSELNVNALELDDSALYLCASSFPVGGQETQYFGPGTRLLVL.